A single sample gave rise to the 24 T cell receptor beta chains below, sequenced in a study of OX40 agonist ivuxolimab in advanced cancers. The table came from immunoSEQ multiplex PCR; TCRdb's copy has only in-frame clones and leaves some out. The table records about 82,000 clones, around 85% of them present only once. This material consisted of CD4+ or CD8+ T cells sorted from blood, taken in a trial of the OX40 agonist ivuxolimab. These receptors all come from an adult with an advanced solid tumor such as melanoma, head and neck, liver or kidney cancer.

This clone has more than one count but fewer than ten. The chain recombines TRBV7-9 with TRBJ2-1, with D perhaps given as TRBD1 or TRBD2 (7 bases each). Deletions cut 2 bases from V and 3 bases from J, with 14 bases between. Germline CDR1 is SEHNR and CDR2 is FQNEAQ (reference sequence). There are 16 residues in the CDR3. The CDR3 reads CASSLTGASGYNEQFF. The CDR3 DNA sequence: TGTGCCAGCAGCTTAACAGGGGCTAGCGGCTACAATGAGCAGTTCTTC.

This clone was seen a few times. V is TRBV5-1 and J is TRBJ2-1, with no clear D. Germline V gene sequence: CDR1 SGHRS, CDR2 YFSETQ. There are 14 residues in the CDR3. The ends were cut back, 2 bases at V and 0 bases at J, with 6 bases in the middle. CDR3 amino acids: CASSFGSSYNEQFF. The CDR3 nucleotides read TGCGCCAGCAGCTTCGGCAGCTCCTACAATGAGCAGTTCTTC. Full variable domain (remainder filled in from reference TRBV5-1 and TRBJ2-1): KAGVTQTPRYLIKTRGQQVTLSCSPISGHRSVSWYQQTPGQGLQFLFEYFSETQRNKGNFPGRFSGRQFSNSRSEMNVSTLELGDSALYLCASSFGSSYNEQFFGPGTRLTVL.

This rearrangement joins TRBV7-9 to TRBJ1-2, with 8 bases that match TRBD1. This CDR3 comprises 17 residues. CDR1 is SEHNR and CDR2 is FQNEAQ in the germline V gene (reference sequence). V was clipped by 4 bases and J by 8 bases; unmatched bases: 18. The chain's CDR3 is CASSSPPTGDMVKGYTF. DNA of the CDR3: TGTGCCAGCAGCTCCCCCCCGACAGGGGATATGGTTAAGGGCTACACCTTC.

This clone was picked up one time. The chain has TRBV19 and TRBJ2-1, with D perhaps TRBD2 (7 bases). V was trimmed by 7 bases and J by 6 bases, leaving 19 bases between them. The CDR3 runs to 15 residues. CDR1 is LNHDA, CDR2 SQIVND, per germline (reference sequence). The DNA for the CDR3 is TGTGCCAGTAAGGGGGGAGGGCAGGGTAGCAATGAGCAGTTCTTC. This gives the protein CASKGGGQGSNEQFF.

The J gene is TRBJ1-2, the V gene TRBV6-4, with D perhaps matching TRBD1 (5 bases). Trimming took off 0 bases at V and 1 base at J, with 9 bases between the two ends. The CDR3 loop spans 15 amino acids. Germline V CDR1 and CDR2: MRHNA, SNTAGT. The CDR3 sequence is CASSDSFTGNYGYTF. The CDR3, as DNA: TGTGCCAGCAGTGACTCTTTTACAGGTAACTATGGCTACACCTTC.

The chain couples TRBV9 to TRBJ2-1; D gene unclear. The CDR3 consists of 13 residues. Germline V gene lookup returns CDR1 SGDLS and CDR2 YYNGEE. V was clipped by 2 bases and J by 5 bases, with 8 bases between them. CDR3 region: CASSVVENNEQFF. The CDR3 DNA follows: TGTGCCAGCAGCGTGGTGGAGAACAATGAGCAGTTCTTC.

The chain employs TRBV29-1 and TRBJ1-3; weak D call: TRBD1 (5 bases). Trimming took off 4 bases at V and 7 bases at J, with 11 bases between the two ends. Germline V gene sequence: CDR1 SQVTM, CDR2 ANQGSEA. The length of the CDR3 is 12 residues. The CDR3 is CSVVGQGNTIYF. CDR3 in DNA: TGCAGCGTTGTCGGTCAGGGTAACACCATATATTTT. The variable domain in full, completed from reference TRBV29-1 and TRBJ1-3, reads SAVISQKPSRDICQRGTSLTIQCQVDSQVTMMFWYRQQPGQSLTLIATANQGSEATYESGFVIDKFPISRPNLTFSTLTVSNMSPEDSSIYLCSVVGQGNTIYFGEGSWLTVV.

This chain's CDR3 is CASSDSLNYEQYV. For the CDR3, the DNA is TGTGCCAGCAGCGACAGTTTGAACTACGAGCAGTACGTC. This chain uses TRBV6-5 with TRBJ2-7, with D perhaps TRBD1 (5 bases). Germline V gene data show CDR1 as MNHEY and CDR2 as SVGAGI. The CDR3 is 13 residues long. Trimming left V 6 bases short and J 3 bases short, with 12 bases between.

The V and J genes are TRBV28 and TRBJ1-2; 9 bases are a match to TRBD1. The CDR3 sequence is 15 residues long. Losses at the gene ends were 5 bases for V and 6 bases for J; bases not matched to a gene: 10. Per germline, CDR1 MDHEN and CDR2 SYDVKM. The CDR3 protein is CASSPQLGQGNGYTF. DNA of the CDR3: TGTGCCAGCAGTCCCCAACTCGGACAGGGGAATGGCTACACCTTC.

This chain connects TRBV5-1 to TRBJ2-7, with D maybe TRBD2 (7 bases). The CDR3 is 15 amino acids. CDR1 is SGHRS and CDR2 is YFSETQ in the germline V gene. V was pared by 3 bases and J by 3 bases, with 16 bases between. The CDR3 region is CASSSPGGTGYEQYF. CDR3 coding DNA: TGCGCCAGCAGCTCACCGGGGGGCACGGGCTACGAGCAGTACTTC.

The chain is built from TRBV5-4 and TRBJ2-5; 8 bases align to TRBD1. Trimming took 5 bases from V and 5 from J; bases not matched to a gene: 14. This CDR3 spans 16 amino acids. Looked up from germline, CDR1 is SGHNT and CDR2 is YYREEE (reference sequence). CDR3 loop: CASRAYRGIAQETQYF. The CDR3 DNA is TGTGCCAGCAGGGCCTACAGGGGGATAGCGCAGGAGACCCAGTACTTC.

V gene TRBV7-2 combines with J gene TRBJ2-5; D perhaps matches TRBD1 (6 bases). Germline lookup yields CDR1 SGHTA and CDR2 FQGNSA. The length of the CDR3 is 15 residues. With 1 base removed from V and 4 bases from J, the gap between germline ends came to 13 bases. CDR3 sequence: CASSLVNRAGETQYF. Here the CDR3 DNA reads TGTGCCAGCAGCTTAGTTAACAGGGCGGGAGAGACCCAGTACTTC.

This chain links TRBV5-1 with TRBJ2-7; a possible D gene is TRBD1 (6 bases). The length of the CDR3 is 14 residues. Germline CDR1 and CDR2: SGHRS and YFSETQ. The V end lost 4 bases, the J end lost 5 bases, and 16 bases lay between the germline ends. The CDR3 region has the DNA TGCGCCAGCAGCCCCGGACAGACGTGGGACGAGCAGTACTTC. Its protein product is CASSPGQTWDEQYF.

This chain connects TRBV5-1 to TRBJ1-1; D gene unclear. CDR3 size: 12 residues. V lost 4 bases and J lost 0, with 4 bases in between. Germline V gives CDR1 SGHRS, CDR2 YFSETQ. This CDR3 is CASSDMNTEAFF. Written as DNA, the CDR3 is TGCGCCAGCAGCGACATGAACACTGAAGCTTTCTTT.

Notes on this clone: Additional DNA sequences in this sample encode the identical CDR3. The J gene is TRBJ1-2, the V gene TRBV19, with TRBD1 matching over 8 bases. The V gene's germline CDR1 is LNHDA and CDR2 SQIVND (reference sequence). There are 12 residues in the CDR3. V was pared by 4 bases and J by 8 bases, with 3 bases of the junction left unmatched. The CDR3 protein is CASSRTGYGYTF. CDR3 sequence (DNA): TGTGCCAGTAGTAGGACAGGGTACGGCTACACCTTC.

To note about this clone: A read error may account for a junction end that differs from germline. This chain joins TRBV19 and TRBJ1-1; D unclear. Looked up from germline, CDR1 is LNHDA and CDR2 is SQIVND (reference sequence). CDR3 length: 13 amino acids. The CDR3 reads CASSGIGIRPGDF. DNA for the CDR3: TGTGCCAGTAGTGGAATCGGGATCCGGCCCGGGGACTTT.

The chain employs TRBV5-5 and TRBJ2-2; D unresolved. In germline, CDR1 is SGHKS, CDR2 YYEKEE (reference sequence). The CDR3 sequence is 13 residues long. V dropped 0 bases and J dropped 1 base, with 1 base sitting between them. The CDR3 spells CASSLGNTGELFF. For the CDR3, the DNA is TGTGCCAGCAGCTTGGGGAACACCGGGGAGCTGTTTTTT.

The chain recombines TRBV2 with TRBJ1-5; TRBD1 matches at 8 bases. Germline V lookup: CDR1 SNHLY, CDR2 FYNNEI. V lost 4 bases, J lost 6 bases, and 8 bases stayed unmatched. This CDR3 region has 15 residues. CDR3 sequence reads: CASSAWGRGLQPQHF. The CDR3 bases are TGTGCCAGCAGTGCGTGGGGCAGGGGGCTTCAGCCCCAGCATTTT.

The V gene is TRBV28, the J gene TRBJ2-3, with a weak D call TRBD2 (6 bases). Germline assignment: CDR1 MDHEN and CDR2 SYDVKM. The germline V and J ends were trimmed by 9 bases and 2 bases, with 18 bases remaining between them. The CDR3 covers 15 residues. The CDR3 is CASPPTAGYTDTQYF. The CDR3 nucleotides are TGTGCCAGTCCACCGACCGCGGGGTACACAGATACGCAGTATTTT.

This chain connects TRBV19 to TRBJ1-5, with D hard to call. The length of the CDR3 is 13 residues. Trimming pared 3 bases from V and 1 base from J, leaving 4 bases between. The germline V gene encodes CDR1 LNHDA and CDR2 SQIVND (reference sequence). For the CDR3, the DNA is TGTGCCAGTAGTATCTGGAGCAATCAGCCCCAGCATTTT. The encoded protein is CASSIWSNQPQHF.

V usage is TRBV19 and J usage is TRBJ1-4; 11 positions match TRBD1. Germline CDR1 reads LNHDA; CDR2 reads SQIVND (reference sequence). The CDR3 consists of 19 residues. The J segment lost 2 bases and the V segment lost 3 bases, leaving 11 bases of the junction unmatched. The CDR3 nucleotides read TGTGCCAGTAGTATCTCCGGGACAGGGGGGAGTATGACTAATGAAAAACTGTTTTTT. Residues: CASSISGTGGSMTNEKLFF.

This clone occurred a few times. The chain employs TRBV9 and TRBJ1-2, with no clear D. This CDR3 region has 13 residues. V lost 1 base, J lost 2 bases, and 6 bases lay in between. Germline CDR1 reads SGDLS; CDR2 reads YYNGEE. CDR3 loop: CASSVLGNYGYTF. The CDR3 DNA reads TGTGCCAGCAGCGTATTGGGGAACTATGGCTACACCTTC. Complete variable domain (other parts from reference TRBV9 and TRBJ1-2): DSGVTQTPKHLITATGQRVTLRCSPRSGDLSVYWYQQSLDQGLQFLIQYYNGEERAKGNILERFSAQQFPDLHSELNLSSLELGDSALYFCASSVLGNYGYTFGSGTRLTVV.

V is TRBV28 and J is TRBJ1-5; D not resolved. Germline lookup yields CDR1 MDHEN and CDR2 SYDVKM. The CDR3 covers 16 residues. The V end lost 3 bases, the J end lost 1 base, and 13 bases lay between the germline ends. CDR3 protein: CASSFGSQISNQPQHF. In nucleotides, the CDR3 is TGTGCCAGCAGTTTCGGGTCTCAGATCAGCAATCAGCCCCAGCATTTT.

The chain is built from TRBV6-1 and TRBJ2-7, with a weak D call TRBD1 (8 bases). Per germline, CDR1 MNHNS and CDR2 SASEGT. There are 16 residues in the CDR3. V was clipped by 4 bases and J by 3 bases, with 19 bases between them. In DNA form, the CDR3 reads TGTGCCAGCAGTGCGGGGGGATCAGGGGGCGGCTACGAGCAGTACTTC. Protein product: CASSAGGSGGGYEQYF.